This is a list of T cell receptor beta chains from one sample in a study of CXCR3-negative and CXCR3-positive naive CD8 T cells. Each CDR3 protein gets one entry in TCRdb, which reprocessed the 5' RACE reads and gives no DNA. The table gives just over 40,000 distinct CDR3 sequences; the top ten clones make up around 2% of it. The sequencing sample was made of naive CXCR3- CD8+ T cells from blood. These receptors came from a human donor in good health. Some clones in this sample may be carry-over from other donors' samples. CDR3s include the opening cysteine and the closing phenylalanine or tryptophan. The size field is filled for only some rows; it gives once, few, many or a size class.

>TRBJ2-3|-|TRBV12-5
CASGLVVSSTDTQYF
>TRBJ2-7|-|TRBV7-9
CASSLPRGYEQYF
>TRBJ2-1|-|TRBV6-5
CASSTTGGNEQFF
>TRBJ2-3|-|TRBV6-5
CASSYPSSGGVTDTQYF
>TRBJ2-3|-|TRBV7-9
CASRWDGGTDTQYF
>TRBJ2-3|-|TRBV3-1
CASSHPVRTDTQYF
>TRBJ1-1|-|TRBV14
CASSQQSGWGTEAFF
>TRBJ2-3|-|TRBV3-1
CASSQAGGVVPDTQYF
>TRBJ2-7|-|TRBV3-1
CASSQSRGYEQYF
>TRBJ1-2|-|TRBV7-8
CASSPRAGGPYGYTF
>TRBJ2-7|-|TRBV12-3/TRBV12-4
CASSRANEQYF
>TRBJ2-1|-|TRBV4-3
CASSQDEGQGYNEQFF
>TRBJ1-5|-|TRBV7-2
CASSYGQSNQPQHF
>TRBJ1-5|-|TRBV12-3/TRBV12-4
CASSLGGAGNQPQHF
>TRBJ2-7|-|TRBV7-9
CASTSPPGHLLYEQYF
>TRBJ2-1|-|TRBV7-3
CASSFTGGTYNEQFF
>TRBJ2-7|-|TRBV29-1
CSVMGGTEDFYEQYF
>TRBJ2-1|-|TRBV27
CASSPPVMRFYNEQFF
>TRBJ2-7|-|TRBV20-1
CSARDTPYEQYF
>TRBJ1-1|-|TRBV21-1
CASSRGQGKRNTEAFF
>TRBJ2-7|medium-sized|TRBV11-2
CASSLGGTSAYEQYF
>TRBJ2-5|-|TRBV9
CASSLRTTDQETQYF
>TRBJ2-7|-|TRBV5-5
CASSFGGRYRVLEQYF
>TRBJ2-7|-|TRBV4-3
CASSQGPAGPSYEQYF
>TRBJ1-5|-|TRBV7-8
CASSLGGGLGQPQHF
>TRBJ2-1|-|TRBV20-1
CSARAGATNEQFF
>TRBJ1-2|-|TRBV6-4
CASSDEGVRGYTF
>TRBJ2-1|-|TRBV7-6
CASSLALRGTSGADEQFF
>TRBJ2-7|-|TRBV9
CASSSSIRGDEQYF
>TRBJ1-5|-|TRBV28
CASSGEQGYSNQPQHF
>TRBJ2-3|medium-sized|TRBV7-3
CASSITGTAGDTQYF
>TRBJ1-2|-|TRBV20-1
CSARDPHNYGYTF
>TRBJ2-7|-|TRBV14
CASSFLGQESYEQYF
>TRBJ1-5|-|TRBV28
CASSSLNLSGMSNQPQHF
>TRBJ1-3|-|TRBV7-9
CASEGRGTNTIYF
>TRBJ2-7|-|TRBV7-9
CASSPSHRAYEQYF
>TRBJ2-3|-|TRBV29-1
CSVGLIAGGLPDTQYF
>TRBJ2-3|-|TRBV29-1
CSACWDSTDTQYF
>TRBJ1-1|-|TRBV28
CASRVTGGSDTEAFF
>TRBJ2-7|-|TRBV5-1
CASRSGTGESYEQYF
>TRBJ2-7|-|TRBV29-1
CSGGGIYEQYF
>TRBJ2-4|-|TRBV7-9
CASSSGQEQYF
>TRBJ2-1|-|TRBV27
CASSPPSATYNEQFF
>TRBJ1-1|-|TRBV27
CASSLNPTGGTEAFF
>TRBJ2-7|-|TRBV14
CASSPQAGTVYEQYF
>TRBJ1-2|-|TRBV4-1
CASSQGAGGPMIYGYTF
>TRBJ2-1|-|TRBV7-9
CASSLALYNEQFF
>TRBJ1-2|-|TRBV19
CASSILGQYGYTF
>TRBJ2-1|-|TRBV7-2
CASSLDSGSYNEQFF
>TRBJ1-1|-|TRBV19
CASSWGAFNTEAFF
>TRBJ2-1|-|TRBV5-5
CASSEPGDNEQFF
>TRBJ2-3|-|TRBV29-1
CSVEGGSAMVDTQYF